This is a list of T cell receptor beta chains from one sample in a study of blood T cell repertoires in COVID-19. Repertoires were generated with immunoSEQ multiplex PCR, while TCRdb's copy carries only in-frame clones and drops some. The data show roughly 90,000 clones, roughly 86% seen once. The sample was peripheral blood. These receptor sequences come from a human donor in a cohort sampled during active COVID-19. Each CDR3 is given with its conserved first and last residue.

TRBJ1-3 TRBV4-3 CASSQDPAGGSGSGNTIYF
TRBJ2-5 TRBV6-2/TRBV6-3 CASSYSPGSQETQYF
TRBJ2-1 TRBV2 CASTGLARGSEQFF
TRBJ2-3 TRBV28 CASSLSRVQDTQYF
TRBJ1-4 TRBV5-6 CASSPGQGAGEKLFF
TRBJ1-6 TRBV19 CASSPRGQENSPLHF
TRBJ1-5 TRBV23-1 CASSPNQPQHF
TRBJ1-6 TRBV3-1/TRBV3-2 CASSHMTQGNSPLHF
TRBJ1-2 TRBV5-1 CASSSGTDYGYTF
TRBJ1-3 TRBV7-2 CASGRVGNTIYF
TRBJ2-6 TRBV28 CASSLRVGQGSGANVLTF
TRBJ1-3 TRBV2 CASSGLTGTYYSISGNTIYF
TRBJ1-2 TRBV6-5 CASGLGANYGYTF
TRBJ1-3 TRBV6-5 CASSSHSGNTIYF
TRBJ1-5 TRBV14 CASSRSGGNQPQHF
TRBJ2-7 TRBV30 CAWKGDYSYEQYF
TRBJ2-1 TRBV3-1/TRBV3-2 CASSRLTAGAENNEQFF
TRBJ2-7 TRBV9 CASSVEVLAGGEEQYF
TRBJ2-3 TRBV5-8 CASSALLAGGPDTQYF
TRBJ2-7 TRBV13 CASSLRTGNPDEQYF
TRBJ1-6 TRBV5-6 CASSSIPGQGNSPLHF
TRBJ2-2 TRBV28 CASSLPHQNRVGTGELFF
TRBJ1-2 TRBV11-2 CASSLVSGWNYGYTF
TRBJ1-5 TRBV2 CASSASSGRVNQPQHF
TRBJ1-6 TRBV5-8 CASSYRDRLSPLHF
TRBJ2-7 TRBV12-3/TRBV12-4 CASSPGTDGEQYF
TRBJ2-3 TRBV7-2 CASSSGEGGLVDTQYF
TRBJ1-5 TRBV7-8 CASSLGSSPNQPQHF
TRBJ2-7 TRBV4-3 CASSRVTGDYEQYF
TRBJ2-5 TRBV27 CASSLLAGEEAQYF
TRBJ2-2 TRBV19 CASDSGQGVIGELFF
TRBJ1-3 TRBV14 CASSQVAGFSGNTIYF
TRBJ1-1 TRBV5-8 CASSLGGHQSQMNTEAFF
TRBJ1-2 TRBV20-1 CSAGQVYGYTF
TRBJ1-2 TRBV6-6 CASTQGGGYYGYTF
TRBJ2-1 TRBV6-2/TRBV6-3 CASTPGTVYNEQFF
TRBJ2-3 TRBV11-2 CASSLVGSTDTQYF
TRBJ2-5 TRBV7-6 CASSRTSGRGETQYF
TRBJ1-1 TRBV7-9 CASSSRGTEAFF
TRBJ1-5 TRBV19 CASSNWRQGGNQPQHF
TRBJ2-5 TRBV13 CASSLRGLGQETQYF
TRBJ1-1 TRBV7-8 CASSLVTGNTEAFF
TRBJ2-3 TRBV7-2 CASSLAASSTDTQYF
TRBJ2-6 TRBV5-1 CASSSVSGANVLTF
TRBJ1-5 TRBV19 CASSPQGDRKPQHF
TRBJ2-3 TRBV7-2 CASSFLAGLGYTDTQYF
TRBJ1-4 TRBV9 CASSDGTGDEKLFF
TRBJ2-3 TRBV5-6 CASSLGGWDRGSDTQYF
TRBJ2-1 TRBV6-2/TRBV6-3 CASSYSGRFYNEQFF
TRBJ2-1 TRBV21-1 CASSGRTAAGNEQFF
TRBJ2-3 TRBV2 CASSLDTDTDTQYF
TRBJ1-1 TRBV7-9 CASSRDRATEAFF
TRBJ1-2 TRBV29-1 CSVGGSEGYTF
TRBJ2-3 TRBV9 CASSVGALGGGPTSTDTQYF
TRBJ2-2 TRBV18 CASPNPLTGDNSWELFF
TRBJ1-4 TRBV14 CASSQDDIGYEKLFF
TRBJ2-6 TRBV10-2 CASSESSGGNGANVLTF
TRBJ1-5 TRBV7-9 CASSTGQGANQPQHF
TRBJ2-2 TRBV5-1 CASAFMGGLSNTGELFF